The 18 T cell receptor beta chains in this list originate from one sample, sequenced in a study of shared clonotypes between healthy human individuals. Method: immunoSEQ multiplex PCR; TCRdb's copy keeps in-frame clones and lacks some. The sample includes some 200,000 clones, approximately 61% of them seen just once. The material sequenced was memory CD4+ T cells sorted from blood. Regarding subset: CD45RA-negative fraction. These receptors were collected from a man aged 25-45 years in good health.

The chain recombines TRBV14 with TRBJ2-1, with 10 bases aligning to TRBD2. The J segment lost 14 bases and the V segment lost 0 bases, leaving 10 bases of the junction unmatched. The CDR3 has 15 amino acids. Germline loops: CDR1 SGHDN, CDR2 FVKESK. The chain's CDR3 is CASSQEEGLALRKFF. The DNA for the CDR3 is TGTGCCAGCAGCCAAGAAGAGGGACTAGCGCTTCGGAAGTTCTTC. The whole variable domain, remainder taken from reference TRBV14 and TRBJ2-1, is EAGVTQFPSHSVIEKGQTVTLRCDPISGHDNLYWYRRVMGKEIKFLLHFVKESKQDESGMPNNRFLAERTGGTYSTLKVQPAELEDSGVYFCASSQEEGLALRKFFGPGTRLTVL.

This rearrangement joins TRBV7-9 to TRBJ2-1; maybe TRBD2 (6 bases). The length of the CDR3 is 17 residues. Germline V gene sequence: CDR1 SEHNR, CDR2 FQNEAQ (reference sequence). Between the trimmed V and J ends, which lost 3 bases and 5 bases, there was a span of 20 bases. The CDR3 is CASSLSGGSGMHNEQFF. CDR3 in DNA: TGTGCCAGCAGCTTGTCCGGGGGTAGCGGCATGCACAATGAGCAGTTCTTC.

The chain joins TRBV10-1 to TRBJ2-5; 8 bases fit TRBD2. J gave up 1 base and V 6 bases, and 4 bases lay outside the gene matches. Germline V gene lookup returns CDR1 WNHNN and CDR2 SYGVQD (reference sequence). The CDR3 is made up of 14 amino acids. The CDR3 coding sequence is TGCGCCAGCAGCCCTACTAGCGGCCAAGAGACCCAGTACTTC. Translating it yields CASSPTSGQETQYF.

The chain recombines TRBV9 with TRBJ2-7; the D is unclear. The CDR3 has 18 amino acids. CDR1 and CDR2 (germline): SGDLS, YYNGEE. V lost 0 bases, J lost 0 bases, and 19 bases lay in between. This chain's CDR3 is CASSVADSFRADSYEQYF. As DNA, the CDR3 is TGTGCCAGCAGCGTAGCCGACTCCTTTAGGGCTGACTCCTACGAGCAGTACTTC.

This rearrangement joins TRBV5-6 to TRBJ2-5; TRBD2 aligns across 15 bases. V trimming: 4 bases; J trimming: 5 bases; junction bases outside the gene matches: 3. The CDR3 has 15 residues. Germline V CDR1 and CDR2: SGHDT, YYEEEE. This chain's CDR3 is CASSLGTSGRETQYF. Here the CDR3 DNA reads TGTGCCAGCAGCCTCGGGACTAGCGGGAGGGAGACCCAGTACTTC.

The V call is TRBV9, the J call TRBJ1-2, with no clear D. The CDR3 contains 12 residues. CDR1 and CDR2 (germline): SGDLS, YYNGEE. The V gene lost 7 bases and the J gene lost 4 bases, with 11 bases spanning the gap. CDR3 in amino acids: CASDTKTYGYTF. The CDR3 DNA reads as TGTGCCAGCGATACCAAGACCTATGGCTACACCTTC.

The count of this clone is one. This chain connects TRBV6-5 to TRBJ2-7, with D possibly matching TRBD2 (5 bases). The CDR3 has 13 amino acids. CDR1 is MNHEY and CDR2 is SVGAGI in the germline V gene. V was cut by 6 bases and J by 3 bases, with 12 bases left in between. CDR3 nucleotide sequence: TGTGCCAGCAGCTCGCCCGGGATCTACGAGCAGTACTTC. Translated: CASSSPGIYEQYF.

The chain has TRBV5-1 and TRBJ2-2, with a possible D match to TRBD2 (5 bases). Germline V gene lookup returns CDR1 SGHRS and CDR2 YFSETQ. This CDR3 contains 17 residues. Trimming stripped 1 base from V and 6 bases from J, with 19 bases between. The CDR3 loop reads CASSLSGSLRGSGELFF. The CDR3 DNA is TGCGCCAGCAGCTTGTCGGGCAGCTTACGAGGGTCCGGGGAGCTGTTTTTT.

The chain uses TRBV6-5 and TRBJ2-7, with TRBD2 as a possible D gene (5 bases). The CDR3 has 12 amino acids. With 6 bases removed from V and 10 bases from J, the gap between germline ends came to 16 bases. Germline CDR1 reads MNHEY; CDR2 reads SVGAGI. CDR3 in amino acids: CASRKTGSQQYF. The CDR3 DNA is TGTGCCAGCAGAAAAACGGGGTCGCAACAGTACTTC.

In the case of this clone: One end of the junction fails to match germline, which may point to a read error. The DNA for the CDR3 is TGTACCAGCAGCAATCCGGGACTAGCGGGCTATACGCAGTATTTT. Its translation: CTSSNPGLAGYTQYF. The chain recombines TRBV25-1 with TRBJ2-3; 12 positions match TRBD2. This CDR3 contains 15 residues. Germline CDR1 and CDR2: MGHDK and SYGVNS.

This sequence joins TRBV5-1 and TRBJ2-3; no clear D gene. The CDR3 extends over 13 amino acids. CDR1 and CDR2 (germline): SGHRS, YFSETQ. Between the trimmed V and J ends, which lost 0 bases and 4 bases, there was a span of 6 bases. DNA for the CDR3: TGCGCCAGCAGCTTGGGTATGGCAGATACGCAGTATTTT. Its translation: CASSLGMADTQYF. The whole variable domain, filled in from reference TRBV5-1 and TRBJ2-3, reads KAGVTQTPRYLIKTRGQQVTLSCSPISGHRSVSWYQQTPGQGLQFLFEYFSETQRNKGNFPGRFSGRQFSNSRSEMNVSTLELGDSALYLCASSLGMADTQYFGPGTRLTVL.

This clone was found a few times. This rearrangement joins TRBV6-5 to TRBJ1-1, with D unresolved. Germline CDR1 reads MNHEY; CDR2 reads SVGAGI. V lost 4 bases and J lost 3, with 12 bases in between. The CDR3 contains 14 residues. As DNA, the CDR3 is TGTGCCAGCAGTTTCAGGTTTCGTGACACTGAAGCTTTCTTT. Its translation is CASSFRFRDTEAFF.

V usage is TRBV5-1 and J usage is TRBJ2-3, with a possible D match to TRBD1 (6 bases). CDR1 and CDR2 from the germline V gene are SGHRS and YFSETQ. V was trimmed by 3 bases and J by 2 bases, leaving 10 bases between them. The CDR3 is made up of 14 amino acids. CDR3 in amino acids: CASSSRGTTDTQYF. The CDR3 DNA reads TGCGCCAGCAGCTCCAGGGGCACCACAGATACGCAGTATTTT.

Regarding this clone: Being one base from a much bigger clone, this may be a read error. The same CDR3 arises from other DNA sequences in this sample as well. The chain recombines TRBV11-2 with TRBJ2-7, with TRBD1 as a possible D gene (5 bases). This CDR3 has 12 amino acids. CDR1 SGHAT and CDR2 FQNNGV come from the germline V gene. Deletions cut 5 bases from V and 4 bases from J, with 9 bases between. CDR3 amino acids: CASSPQGYEQYF. CDR3 nucleotides: TGTGCCAGCAGCCCCCAGGGATACGAGCAGTACTTC.

The V call is TRBV11-2, the J call TRBJ2-5; D remains ambiguous. Germline V lookup: CDR1 SGHAT, CDR2 FQNNGV. CDR3 length: 11 residues. The V and J ends lost 3 bases and 4 bases respectively, with 3 bases between them. The CDR3 DNA reads TGTGCCAGCAGCTTTGGAGAGACCCAGTACTTC. Translation: CASSFGETQYF.

This clone was counted ten times or more. The chain joins TRBV28 to TRBJ1-1; D call uncertain. Germline V CDR1 and CDR2: MDHEN, SYDVKM. V dropped 5 bases and J dropped 8 bases, with 9 bases sitting between them. The CDR3 has 11 residues. The CDR3 region has the DNA TGTGCCAGCAGTCCTTTGCTCGAAGCTTTCTTT. Its translation: CASSPLLEAFF. The entire variable domain, with the rest obtained from reference TRBV28 and TRBJ1-1, is as follows: DVKVTQSSRYLVKRTGEKVFLECVQDMDHENMFWYRQDPGLGLRLIYFSYDVKMKEKGDIPEGYSVSREKKERFSLILESASTNQTSMYLCASSPLLEAFFGQGTRLTVV.

CDR3 DNA sequence: TGTGCCAGCAGTCAGGGAGATGTCTCCTACGAGCAGTACTTC. This encodes CASSQGDVSYEQYF. The rearrangement links TRBV6-5 to TRBJ2-7; either TRBD1 or TRBD2 may supply D (5 bases each). CDR1 is MNHEY, CDR2 SVGAGI, per germline. The CDR3 consists of 14 residues. V was pared by 5 bases and J by 0 bases, with 11 bases between.

This chain uses TRBV29-1 with TRBJ1-2, with D perhaps matching TRBD1 (6 bases). CDR3 length: 13 amino acids. The ends were cut back, 4 bases at V and 14 bases at J, with 23 bases in the middle. CDR1 SQVTM and CDR2 ANQGSEA come from the germline V gene. The CDR3 region is CSVVLWPGEDRTF. CDR3 nucleotide sequence: TGCAGCGTTGTTCTCTGGCCAGGGGAAGATCGGACCTTC.